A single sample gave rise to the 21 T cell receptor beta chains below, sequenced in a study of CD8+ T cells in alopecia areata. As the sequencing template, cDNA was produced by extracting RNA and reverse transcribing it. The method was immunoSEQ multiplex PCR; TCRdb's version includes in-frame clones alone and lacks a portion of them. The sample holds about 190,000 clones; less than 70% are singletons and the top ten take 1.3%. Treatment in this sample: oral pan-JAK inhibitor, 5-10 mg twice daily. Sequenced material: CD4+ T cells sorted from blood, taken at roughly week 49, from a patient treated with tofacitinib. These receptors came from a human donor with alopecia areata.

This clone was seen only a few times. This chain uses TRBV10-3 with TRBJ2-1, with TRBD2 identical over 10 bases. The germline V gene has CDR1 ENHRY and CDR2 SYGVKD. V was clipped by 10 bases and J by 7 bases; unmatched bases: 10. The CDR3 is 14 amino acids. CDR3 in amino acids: CATTAGGPVNEQFF. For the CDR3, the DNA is TGTGCCACCACAGCGGGGGGGCCGGTTAATGAGCAGTTCTTC.

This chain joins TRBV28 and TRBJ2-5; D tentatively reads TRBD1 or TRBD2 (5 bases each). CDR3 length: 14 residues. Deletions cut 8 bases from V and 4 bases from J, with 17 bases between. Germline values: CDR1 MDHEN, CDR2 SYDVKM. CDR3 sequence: CASSFPGAGETQYF. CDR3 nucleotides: TGTGCCAGCTCCTTCCCCGGGGCAGGAGAGACCCAGTACTTC.

Written as DNA, the CDR3 is TGTGCCAGTAGTACGCAGGCCCTAAGAGGCTACACCTTC. This sequence encodes CASSTQALRGYTF. The chain combines TRBV19 with TRBJ1-2; D is unclear. CDR3 length: 13 amino acids. Germline V CDR1 and CDR2: LNHDA, SQIVND (reference sequence). Trimming took 4 bases from V and 8 from J, leaving 14 bases between them.

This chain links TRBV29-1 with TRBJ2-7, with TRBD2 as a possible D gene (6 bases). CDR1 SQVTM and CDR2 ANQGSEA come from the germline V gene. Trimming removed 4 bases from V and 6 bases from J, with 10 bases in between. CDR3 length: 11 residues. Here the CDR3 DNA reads TGCAGCGTTGGGGGGGTGAGCGAGCAGTACTTC. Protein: CSVGGVSEQYF.

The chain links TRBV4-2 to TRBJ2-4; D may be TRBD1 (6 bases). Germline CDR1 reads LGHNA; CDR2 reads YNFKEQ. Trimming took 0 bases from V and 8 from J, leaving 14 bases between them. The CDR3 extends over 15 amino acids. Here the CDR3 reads CASSQDLGAYHIQYF. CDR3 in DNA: TGTGCCAGCAGCCAAGATTTGGGGGCCTACCACATTCAGTACTTC.

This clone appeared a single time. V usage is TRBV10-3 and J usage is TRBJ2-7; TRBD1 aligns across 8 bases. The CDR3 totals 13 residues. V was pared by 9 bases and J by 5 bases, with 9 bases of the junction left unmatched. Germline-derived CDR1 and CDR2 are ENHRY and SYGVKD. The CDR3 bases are TGTGCCATAACTCAGGGGGCTAACCACGAGCAGTACTTC. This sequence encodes CAITQGANHEQYF.

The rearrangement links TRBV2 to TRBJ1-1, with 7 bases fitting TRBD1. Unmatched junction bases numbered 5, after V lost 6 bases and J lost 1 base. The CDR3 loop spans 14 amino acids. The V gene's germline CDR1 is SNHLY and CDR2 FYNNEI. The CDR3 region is CASRETGSNTEAFF. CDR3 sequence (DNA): TGTGCCAGCAGGGAGACAGGGTCGAACACTGAAGCTTTCTTT.

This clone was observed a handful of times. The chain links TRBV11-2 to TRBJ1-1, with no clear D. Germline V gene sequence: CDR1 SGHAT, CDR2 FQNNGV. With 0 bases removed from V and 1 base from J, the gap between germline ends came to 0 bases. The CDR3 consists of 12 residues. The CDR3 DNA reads TGTGCCAGCAGCTTAGAGAACACTGAAGCTTTCTTT. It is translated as CASSLENTEAFF.

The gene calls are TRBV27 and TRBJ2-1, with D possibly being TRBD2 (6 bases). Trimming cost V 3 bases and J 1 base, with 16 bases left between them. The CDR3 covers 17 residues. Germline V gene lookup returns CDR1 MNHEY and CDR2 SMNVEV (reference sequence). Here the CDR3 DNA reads TGTGCCAGCAGTTTCCTTACAGTAGGGACTTCCTACAATGAGCAGTTCTTC. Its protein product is CASSFLTVGTSYNEQFF.

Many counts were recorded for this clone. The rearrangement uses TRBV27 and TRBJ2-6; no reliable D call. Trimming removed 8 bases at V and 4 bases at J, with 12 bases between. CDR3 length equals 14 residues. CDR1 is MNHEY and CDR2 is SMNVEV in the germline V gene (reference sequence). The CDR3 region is CASRQMIGANVLTF. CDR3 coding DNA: TGTGCCAGCCGGCAAATGATCGGGGCCAACGTCCTGACTTTC.

The CDR3 bases are TGTGCCTGGACTAGGGATCTACAAACTTATGGAGGCTACACCTTC. Encoded protein: CAWTRDLQTYGGYTF. This chain joins TRBV30 and TRBJ1-2; D is unclear. CDR3 size: 15 residues. V lost 4 bases and J lost 8, with 23 bases in between. The germline gives CDR1 GTSNPN, CDR2 SVGIG (reference sequence).

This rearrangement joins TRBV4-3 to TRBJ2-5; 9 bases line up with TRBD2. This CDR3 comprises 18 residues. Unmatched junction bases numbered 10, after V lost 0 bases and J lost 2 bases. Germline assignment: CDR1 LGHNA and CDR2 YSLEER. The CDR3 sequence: CASSQDLAGPSGQETQYF. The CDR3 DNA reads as TGCGCCAGCAGCCAAGACCTAGCGGGGCCTTCCGGGCAAGAGACCCAGTACTTC.

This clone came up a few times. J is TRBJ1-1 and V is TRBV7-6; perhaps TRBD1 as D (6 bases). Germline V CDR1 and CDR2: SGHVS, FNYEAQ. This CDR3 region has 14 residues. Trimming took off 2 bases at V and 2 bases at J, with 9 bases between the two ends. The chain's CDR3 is CASSLRDTNTEAFF. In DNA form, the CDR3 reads TGTGCCAGCAGCTTAAGGGACACCAACACTGAAGCTTTCTTT.

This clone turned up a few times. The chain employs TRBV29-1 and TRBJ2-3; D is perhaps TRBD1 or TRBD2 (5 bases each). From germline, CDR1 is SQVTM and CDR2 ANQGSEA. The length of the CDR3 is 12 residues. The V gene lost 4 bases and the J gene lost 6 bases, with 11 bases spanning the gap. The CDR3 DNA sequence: TGCAGCGTTGGGGGACGCGGGGATACGCAGTATTTT. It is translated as CSVGGRGDTQYF.

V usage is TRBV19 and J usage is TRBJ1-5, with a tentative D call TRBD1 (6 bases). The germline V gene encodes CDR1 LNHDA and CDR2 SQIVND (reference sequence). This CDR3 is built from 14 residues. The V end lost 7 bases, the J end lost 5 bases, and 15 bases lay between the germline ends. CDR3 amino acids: CASTATGGDQPQHF. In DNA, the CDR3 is TGTGCCAGTACCGCGACAGGTGGAGATCAGCCCCAGCATTTT.

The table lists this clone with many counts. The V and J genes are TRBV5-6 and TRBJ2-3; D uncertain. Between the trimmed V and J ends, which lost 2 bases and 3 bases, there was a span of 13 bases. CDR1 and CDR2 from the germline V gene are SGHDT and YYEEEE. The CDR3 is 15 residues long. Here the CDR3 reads CASSLRIFSTDTQYF. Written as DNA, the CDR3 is TGTGCCAGCAGCTTAAGAATATTTTCGACAGATACGCAGTATTTT.

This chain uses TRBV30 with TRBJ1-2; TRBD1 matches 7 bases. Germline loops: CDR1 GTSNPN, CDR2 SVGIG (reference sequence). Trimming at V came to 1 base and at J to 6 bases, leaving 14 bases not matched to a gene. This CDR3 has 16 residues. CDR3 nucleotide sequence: TGTGCCTGGAGTGGATCTTACAGGGGAAGAGGGAATGGCTACACCTTC. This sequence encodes CAWSGSYRGRGNGYTF.

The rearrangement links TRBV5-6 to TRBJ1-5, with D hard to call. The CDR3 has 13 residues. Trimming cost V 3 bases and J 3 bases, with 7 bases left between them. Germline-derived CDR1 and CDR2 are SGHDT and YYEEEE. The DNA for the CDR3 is TGTGCCAGCAGCTGGTGGTCCAATCAGCCCCAGCATTTT. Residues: CASSWWSNQPQHF.

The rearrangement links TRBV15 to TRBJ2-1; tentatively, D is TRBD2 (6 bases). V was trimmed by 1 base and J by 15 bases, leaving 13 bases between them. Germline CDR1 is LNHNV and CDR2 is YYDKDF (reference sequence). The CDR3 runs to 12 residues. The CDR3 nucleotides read TGTGCCACCAGCAGAGGCGGGACCCTCCTGTTCTTC. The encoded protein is CATSRGGTLLFF.

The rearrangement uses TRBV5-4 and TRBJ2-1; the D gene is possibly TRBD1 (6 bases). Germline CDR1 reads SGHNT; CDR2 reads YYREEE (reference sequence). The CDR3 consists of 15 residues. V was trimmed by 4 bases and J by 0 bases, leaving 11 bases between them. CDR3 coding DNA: TGTGCCAGCAGCCCGGACAGCCGCTCCTACAATGAGCAGTTCTTC. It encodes CASSPDSRSYNEQFF.

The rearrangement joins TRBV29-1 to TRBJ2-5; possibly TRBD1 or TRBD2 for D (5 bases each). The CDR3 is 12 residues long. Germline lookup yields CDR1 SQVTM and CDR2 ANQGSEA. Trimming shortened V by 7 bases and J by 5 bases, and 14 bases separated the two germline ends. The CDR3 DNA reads TGCAGCGCACGGGCCTGGGGGGAGACCCAGTACTTC. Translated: CSARAWGETQYF. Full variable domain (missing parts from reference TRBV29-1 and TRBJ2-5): SAVISQKPSRDICQRGTSLTIQCQVDSQVTMMFWYRQQPGQSLTLIATANQGSEATYESGFVIDKFPISRPNLTFSTLTVSNMSPEDSSIYLCSARAWGETQYFGPGTRLLVL.